Following are 24 T cell receptor beta chains from one sample sequenced in a study of cytomegalovirus exposure and HLA in healthy donors. The PCR employed 60 Vbeta primers together with 13 Jbeta primers. Repertoires were generated with immunoSEQ multiplex PCR, while TCRdb's copy carries only in-frame clones and drops some. In the table there are about 150,000 clones, roughly 80% of which are singletons. The specimen sequenced was PBMCs. These receptors all come from a woman between 25 and 40 years old in good health and CMV-seronegative.

The V and J genes are TRBV5-1 and TRBJ2-1, with a possible D match to TRBD2 (6 bases). V lost 6 bases and J 0 bases, leaving 13 bases between the germline ends. The CDR3 totals 15 residues. Germline V gene sequence: CDR1 SGHRS, CDR2 YFSETQ. This CDR3 is CASNGDLSSYNEQFF. Written as DNA, the CDR3 is TGCGCCAGCAACGGGGACTTGAGCTCCTACAATGAGCAGTTCTTC.

V gene TRBV28 combines with J gene TRBJ1-1; D possibly corresponds to TRBD1 (6 bases). Trimming took 3 bases from V and 4 from J, leaving 12 bases between them. Germline V lookup: CDR1 MDHEN, CDR2 SYDVKM. CDR3 size: 14 residues. In nucleotides, the CDR3 is TGTGCCAGCAGTTTGCCCGGACAGTTCACTGAAGCTTTCTTT. Translating it yields CASSLPGQFTEAFF. The entire variable domain, with the rest obtained from reference TRBV28 and TRBJ1-1, is as follows: DVKVTQSSRYLVKRTGEKVFLECVQDMDHENMFWYRQDPGLGLRLIYFSYDVKMKEKGDIPEGYSVSREKKERFSLILESASTNQTSMYLCASSLPGQFTEAFFGQGTRLTVV.

The chain combines TRBV11-2 with TRBJ2-1, with D maybe TRBD2 (5 bases). The germline CDR1 and CDR2 sequences are SGHAT and FQNNGV. V lost 2 bases, J lost 10 bases, and 9 bases lay in between. The CDR3 is made up of 12 amino acids. In DNA, the CDR3 is TGTGCCAGCAGCTTAAAAACGGGGGAGCAGTTCTTC. This encodes CASSLKTGEQFF.

The chain is built from TRBV2 and TRBJ1-1, with 10 positions matching TRBD1. Unmatched junction bases numbered 7, after V lost 7 bases and J lost 5 bases. Germline CDR1 and CDR2: SNHLY and FYNNEI. The CDR3 sequence is 14 residues long. The DNA of the CDR3 is TGTGCCAGCATTGGGACAGGGGCTCGAACTGAAGCTTTCTTT. Protein product: CASIGTGARTEAFF.

This chain links TRBV5-1 with TRBJ1-4; 11 nucleotides align to TRBD1. The trim removed 3 bases at V and 5 bases at J, leaving 6 bases unmatched. Germline V gene sequence: CDR1 SGHRS, CDR2 YFSETQ. CDR3 length: 16 residues. The CDR3 DNA follows: TGCGCCAGCAGCTGGACAGGGGGCGCAGCGAATGAAAAACTGTTTTTT. This gives the protein CASSWTGGAANEKLFF.

CDR3 amino acids: CASSAHPENQPQHF. For the CDR3, the DNA is TGTGCCAGCAGCGCCCACCCCGAGAATCAGCCCCAGCATTTT. The chain employs TRBV7-6 and TRBJ1-5; D is unresolved. Germline-derived CDR1 and CDR2 are SGHVS and FNYEAQ. The CDR3 runs 14 residues. The ends were cut back, 5 bases at V and 4 bases at J, with 12 bases in the middle.

This chain links TRBV6-5 with TRBJ1-1, with TRBD1 matching over 9 bases. The CDR3 sequence is 15 residues long. The trim removed 6 bases at V and 1 base at J, leaving 6 bases unmatched. CDR1 and CDR2 (germline): MNHEY, SVGAGI. The CDR3: CASRDRGTQNTEAFF. DNA of the CDR3: TGTGCCAGCAGGGACAGGGGTACCCAGAACACTGAAGCTTTCTTT.

The rearrangement uses TRBV6-1 and TRBJ2-1, with D unclear. The CDR3 spans 15 residues. V lost 1 base and J 0 bases, leaving 7 bases between the germline ends. Germline V gene lookup returns CDR1 MNHNS and CDR2 SASEGT. The DNA for the CDR3 is TGTGCCAGCAGTGAAGACCGGAGCTCCTACAATGAGCAGTTCTTC. Its protein product is CASSEDRSSYNEQFF.

This chain connects TRBV5-4 to TRBJ2-3; TRBD1 agrees at 10 bases. The CDR3 extends over 16 amino acids. The V gene's germline CDR1 is SGHNT and CDR2 YYREEE (reference sequence). V was pared by 4 bases and J by 3 bases, with 8 bases of the junction left unmatched. For the CDR3, the DNA is TGTGCCAGCAGCACCGGACAGGGGGGAGTGACAGATACGCAGTATTTT. This sequence encodes CASSTGQGGVTDTQYF.

Ten or more counts support this clone. V gene TRBV7-8 combines with J gene TRBJ1-6, with a possible D match to TRBD1 (6 bases). The V end lost 5 bases, the J end lost 7 bases, and 15 bases lay between the germline ends. The CDR3 totals 15 residues. The germline CDR1 and CDR2 sequences are SGHVS and FQNEAQ. DNA of the CDR3: TGTGCCAGCAGCCTCTTTAGCCAGGGGAATTCACCCCTCCACTTT. This translates into CASSLFSQGNSPLHF.

In its sample, this clone was seen a few times. The chain couples TRBV28 to TRBJ1-5; possibly TRBD1 for D (5 bases). Trimming removed 8 bases at V and 4 bases at J, with 9 bases between. This CDR3 region has 12 residues. Germline V gene sequence: CDR1 MDHEN, CDR2 SYDVKM. In DNA, the CDR3 is TGTGCCAGCGGGGGGGGAAATCAGCCCCAGCATTTT. Amino acid sequence: CASGGGNQPQHF.

This chain links TRBV6-1 with TRBJ1-2; TRBD1 might be the D (6 bases). The V gene's germline CDR1 is MNHNS and CDR2 SASEGT. V lost 6 bases and J 7 bases, leaving 18 bases between the germline ends. CDR3 length equals 14 residues. The CDR3: CASRKGDISTGYTF. The CDR3 coding sequence is TGTGCCAGCAGAAAAGGGGACATTTCTACTGGCTACACCTTC.

CDR3 nucleotides: TGTGCCAGCAGCGGGGGGGTTTTTTCGGAGACCCAGTACTTC. Protein product: CASSGGVFSETQYF. The J gene is TRBJ2-5, the V gene TRBV9, with D perhaps matching TRBD2 (6 bases). The germline V and J ends were trimmed by 3 bases and 5 bases, with 14 bases remaining between them. This CDR3 has 14 amino acids. Germline-derived CDR1 and CDR2 are SGDLS and YYNGEE.

This clone has more than one count but fewer than ten. The rearrangement uses TRBV6-5 and TRBJ2-7, with a possible D match to TRBD2 (6 bases). The CDR3 sequence is 14 residues long. Germline V gene lookup returns CDR1 MNHEY and CDR2 SVGAGI. Trimming left V 8 bases short and J 5 bases short, with 19 bases between. The CDR3: CASANFAWGDEQYF. The DNA for the CDR3 is TGTGCCAGCGCAAACTTCGCATGGGGGGACGAGCAGTACTTC.

This chain joins TRBV11-3 and TRBJ2-2, with a tentative D call TRBD2 (7 bases). Germline CDR1 and CDR2: SGHNT and YENEEA. The CDR3 is made up of 14 amino acids. Trimming took 2 bases from V and 4 from J, leaving 8 bases between them. CDR3 DNA sequence: TGTGCCAGCAGCTTAAGGGGGGGCACCGGGGAGCTGTTTTTT. Amino acid sequence: CASSLRGGTGELFF.

This clone has a handful of counts. The rearrangement joins TRBV27 to TRBJ1-2; no definite D call. The CDR3 spans 12 residues. With 10 bases removed from V and 0 bases from J, the gap between germline ends came to 9 bases. Germline lookup yields CDR1 MNHEY and CDR2 SMNVEV (reference sequence). Here the CDR3 DNA reads TGTGCCACTCGACAAGCTAACTATGGCTACACCTTC. The encoded protein is CATRQANYGYTF.

The chain couples TRBV6-5 to TRBJ2-4; no clear D. Trimming removed 4 bases at V and 0 bases at J, with 10 bases between. The CDR3 is 15 residues long. Germline V gene lookup returns CDR1 MNHEY and CDR2 SVGAGI. The CDR3 here is CASSWAPLAKNIQYF. In nucleotides, the CDR3 is TGTGCCAGCAGTTGGGCACCCCTAGCCAAAAACATTCAGTACTTC.

The gene calls are TRBV4-1 and TRBJ2-7; no definite D call. V dropped 0 bases and J dropped 6 bases, with 6 bases sitting between them. The germline V gene encodes CDR1 MGHRA and CDR2 YSYEKL. There are 12 residues in the CDR3. CDR3 DNA: TGCGCCAGCAGCCAAGATAGAGGCGAGCAGTACTTC. Residues: CASSQDRGEQYF.

The chain couples TRBV5-1 to TRBJ2-4; D possibly corresponds to TRBD2 (5 bases). The CDR3 sequence is 14 residues long. CDR1 SGHRS and CDR2 YFSETQ come from the germline V gene. The ends were cut back, 2 bases at V and 8 bases at J, with 14 bases in the middle. The CDR3 DNA follows: TGCGCCAGCAGCTTAGCAAGCGACGGGGACATTCAGTACTTC. This codes for CASSLASDGDIQYF.

The gene calls are TRBV25-1 and TRBJ2-2; the D gene is possibly TRBD1 (6 bases). The germline V gene encodes CDR1 MGHDK and CDR2 SYGVNS. CDR3 length equals 14 residues. V was cut by 5 bases and J by 9 bases, with 16 bases left in between. The CDR3 here is CASSFSRGSRELFF. The CDR3 nucleotides are TGTGCCAGCAGTTTCTCTAGGGGGAGCAGGGAGCTGTTTTTT.

J is TRBJ1-2 and V is TRBV5-1; 8 nucleotides match TRBD1. CDR1 is SGHRS and CDR2 is YFSETQ in the germline V gene. The J segment lost 6 bases and the V segment lost 7 bases, leaving 14 bases of the junction unmatched. CDR3 length: 15 amino acids. The CDR3 nucleotides are TGCGCCAGCTTTGACATCGGGACAGGAGTGGATGGCTACACCTTC. Protein product: CASFDIGTGVDGYTF.

The chain is built from TRBV4-1 and TRBJ2-5; 10 bases line up with TRBD1. This CDR3 is built from 16 residues. Germline values: CDR1 MGHRA, CDR2 YSYEKL. V gave up 4 bases and J gave up 2 bases; unmatched junction bases: 7. This chain's CDR3 is CASSLPGTGEQETQYF. In DNA form, the CDR3 reads TGCGCCAGCAGCCTCCCCGGGACAGGGGAACAAGAGACCCAGTACTTC.

V is TRBV5-1 and J is TRBJ2-1; no clear D gene. The CDR3 extends over 16 amino acids. Germline-derived CDR1 and CDR2 are SGHRS and YFSETQ. Trimming took off 4 bases at V and 5 bases at J, with 19 bases between the two ends. The chain's CDR3 is CASSPDGTYDNNEQFF. The CDR3, as DNA: TGCGCCAGCAGCCCCGATGGTACCTATGACAACAATGAGCAGTTCTTC.

The CDR3 sequence is CASSWGGNQPQHF. The CDR3 nucleotides read TGTGCCAGCAGCTGGGGGGGGAATCAGCCCCAGCATTTT. The chain combines TRBV5-6 with TRBJ1-5; a possible D gene is TRBD1 (5 bases). The CDR3 loop spans 13 amino acids. V lost 3 bases and J lost 4, with 8 bases in between. Germline lookup yields CDR1 SGHDT and CDR2 YYEEEE. Filled out from reference TRBV5-6 and TRBJ1-5, the complete variable domain reads DAGVTQSPTHLIKTRGQQVTLRCSPKSGHDTVSWYQQALGQGPQFIFQYYEEEERQRGNFPDRFSGHQFPNYSSELNVNALLLGDSALYLCASSWGGNQPQHFGDGTRLSIL.